A selection of T cell receptor beta chains follows, all from one sample in a study of T cells in tumors after PD-1 blockade. Clones were sequenced by immunoSEQ multiplex PCR, and TCRdb holds only the in-frame ones, with some missing. The profile shows about 20,000 clones, 78% of them singletons. Material: PBMCs, obtained before anti-PD-1 treatment. Source of these receptors: a human donor with basal cell carcinoma. The CDR3 runs from the conserved cysteine through the conserved F or W. Each record gives: J gene, V gene, D gene, clone size, CDR3 protein, CDR3 DNA. D genes are given only for firm matches. Expanded clones are given a class, and other clones once, few, many or no size at all.

J: TRBJ2-1; V: TRBV30; D: TRBD2; size: few; CDR3: CAWSDPSGRGNEQFF; DNA: TGTGCCTGGAGTGATCCCAGCGGGAGGGGAAATGAGCAGTTCTTC
J: TRBJ2-7; V: TRBV28; D: -; size: -; CDR3: CASSWGVGYNEQYF; DNA: TGTGCCAGCAGTTGGGGAGTAGGGTACAACGAGCAGTACTTC
J: TRBJ2-3; V: TRBV10-3; D: TRBD1; size: -; CDR3: CAIRAQGPNTDTQYF; DNA: TGTGCCATCAGGGCACAGGGGCCAAACACAGATACGCAGTATTTT
J: TRBJ2-1; V: TRBV2; D: -; size: -; CDR3: CASSNRLKQFF; DNA: TGTGCCAGCAGTAACAGGCTAAAGCAGTTCTTC
J: TRBJ2-7; V: TRBV5-4; D: -; size: few; CDR3: CASSSIGTAYEQYF; DNA: TGTGCCAGCAGCTCAATAGGGACCGCTTACGAGCAGTACTTC
J: TRBJ2-1; V: TRBV24-1; D: TRBD2; size: -; CDR3: CATSDFNGLAGSNNEQFF; DNA: TGTGCCACCAGTGATTTCAACGGACTAGCGGGAAGCAACAATGAGCAGTTCTTC
J: TRBJ1-4; V: TRBV4-3; D: -; size: -; CDR3: CASSPQEGLTGNEKLFF; DNA: TGCGCCAGCAGCCCCCAGGAGGGGCTAACAGGAAATGAAAAACTGTTTTTT
J: TRBJ2-1; V: TRBV27; D: TRBD2; size: -; CDR3: CASRSLAGEERGEQFF; DNA: TGTGCCAGCAGATCCCTAGCGGGAGAGGAAAGGGGCGAGCAGTTCTTC
J: TRBJ2-1; V: TRBV2; D: -; size: few; CDR3: CPSSEGGARAGSSYNEQFF; DNA: TGTCCCAGCAGTGAAGGGGGGGCGCGGGCGGGGAGCTCCTACAATGAGCAGTTCTTC
J: TRBJ1-4; V: TRBV18; D: -; size: -; CDR3: CASSPVLATNEKLFF; DNA: TGTGCCAGCTCACCAGTTCTCGCAACTAATGAAAAACTGTTTTTT
J: TRBJ1-5; V: TRBV10-3; D: TRBD1; size: -; CDR3: CAAGTGRNVGNQPQHF; DNA: TGTGCCGCAGGGACAGGGAGGAATGTCGGCAATCAGCCCCAGCATTTT
J: TRBJ2-7; V: TRBV15; D: TRBD1; size: -; CDR3: CATSGNPGQGLGEQYF; DNA: TGTGCCACCAGCGGGAACCCGGGACAGGGTTTGGGCGAGCAGTACTTC
J: TRBJ2-2; V: TRBV2; D: TRBD1; size: -; CDR3: CASAKGAARLAGELFF; DNA: TGTGCCAGCGCAAAGGGGGCCGCGAGGTTGGCCGGGGAGCTGTTTTTT
J: TRBJ2-1; V: TRBV9; D: -; size: -; CDR3: CASSVGVDPYNEQFF; DNA: TGTGCCAGCAGCGTAGGAGTAGACCCCTACAATGAGCAGTTCTTC
J: TRBJ2-7; V: TRBV7-9; D: -; size: -; CDR3: CASSLVGTEQYF; DNA: TGTGCCAGCAGCTTAGTGGGGACCGAGCAGTACTTC
J: TRBJ2-7; V: TRBV5-4; D: TRBD1; size: -; CDR3: CASSRQGGTYEQYF; DNA: TGTGCCAGCAGCAGACAGGGGGGAACTTACGAGCAGTACTTC